This T cell receptor beta chain was profiled in a study of shared clonotypes between healthy human individuals. For the study at large: The donors, a couple of women and a few men, were aged 18 to 49.

This CDR3 spans 11 amino acids. Germline CDR1 is SNHLY and CDR2 is FYNNEI. This was a deep-level run. The replicate PCRs on unsorted PBMC were given approximately 300 ng DNA, which is tens of thousands of T cell genomes. Libraries were prepared by immunoSEQ multiplex PCR; TCRdb keeps only in-frame clonotypes and omits some of them. Among fewer than 550,000 clones, about 80% were seen once, and the ten largest hold around an eighth. Unsorted material relied on about 90 million PBMCs as the source of genomic DNA. This clone was detected many times. At one end, the junction sequence differs from germline, possibly due to a read error.

The chain couples TRBV2 to TRBJ2-7, with 7 bases identical to TRBD1. Sequencing was performed on PBMCs. The source is a woman in her thirties or forties in good health. Some clones in this sample may be carry-over from other donors' samples. The CDR3 coding sequence is TGTGCCAGCAGGGAAAGCAGGGGGATGGACTTC. This sequence encodes CASRESRGMDF.